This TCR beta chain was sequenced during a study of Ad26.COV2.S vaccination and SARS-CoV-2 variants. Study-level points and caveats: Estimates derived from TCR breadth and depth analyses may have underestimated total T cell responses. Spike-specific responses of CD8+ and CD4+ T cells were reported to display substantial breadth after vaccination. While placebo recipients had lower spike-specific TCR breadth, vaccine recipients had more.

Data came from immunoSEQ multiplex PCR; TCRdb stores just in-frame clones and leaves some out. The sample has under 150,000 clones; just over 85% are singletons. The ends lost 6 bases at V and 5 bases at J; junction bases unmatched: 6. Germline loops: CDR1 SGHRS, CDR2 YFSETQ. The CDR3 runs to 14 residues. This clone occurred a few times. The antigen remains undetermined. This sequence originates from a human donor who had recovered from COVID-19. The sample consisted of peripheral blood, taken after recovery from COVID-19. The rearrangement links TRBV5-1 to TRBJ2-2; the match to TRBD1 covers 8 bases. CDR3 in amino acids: CASTPDRVTGELFF. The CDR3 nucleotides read TGCGCCAGCACCCCGGACAGGGTTACCGGGGAGCTGTTTTTT.